This T cell receptor beta chain derives from a study of CD8+ T cells in alopecia areata. Study overall: For the treated group, dosing was oral tofacitinib at 5 to 10 mg twice daily. For 6 to 18 months, tofacitinib was taken, and 6 months off drug followed. Study results and caveats: A single nonresponder leaves the baseline CD8+ expansion link to response uncertain. Normal skin contains resident alphabeta T cells, and these are also sequenced in scalp samples.

The sample's treatment: oral pan-JAK inhibitor, 5-10 mg twice daily. This clone was detected only a few times. Its target is not known. Once RNA had been extracted, it was reverse transcribed into cDNA to act as the sequencing template. The data were produced by immunoSEQ multiplex PCR, yet TCRdb's version contains in-frame clones alone and is incomplete. In the table there are over 150,000 clones, about 53% of which are singletons. This CDR3 region has 16 residues. Germline values: CDR1 MNHNY, CDR2 SVGAGI (reference sequence). The V segment lost 6 bases and the J segment 14 bases; nucleotides outside the gene matches: 19.

This sequence was found in a human donor with alopecia areata. This specimen consisted of CD8+ T cells sorted from blood, obtained at week 24, from a patient treated with tofacitinib. The rearrangement links TRBV6-6 to TRBJ1-6, with 7 bases that match TRBD1. For the CDR3, the DNA is TGTGCCAGCAGGGACGGGCGTGGACAGGACTTTTGGGCCCTCCACTTT. This encodes CASRDGRGQDFWALHF.